The source of this T cell receptor beta chain is a study of identifying expanded T cells in peripheral blood. Method: immunoSEQ multiplex PCR; TCRdb's copy keeps in-frame clones and lacks some. The sample yields under 95,000 clones, roughly 90% seen once. The source material was blood. This receptor was identified in a person aged 18 to 69 in good health.

The CDR3 spells CASSGRDSRTGAKNIQYF. The CDR3 DNA reads TGTGCCAGCAGTGGTCGGGACTCCCGGACCGGAGCCAAAAACATTCAGTACTTC. The chain employs TRBV6-1 and TRBJ2-4; D is possibly TRBD2 (6 bases). This CDR3 spans 18 amino acids. Trimming shortened V by 4 bases and J by 0 bases, and 19 bases separated the two germline ends. Germline V gene sequence: CDR1 MNHNS, CDR2 SASEGT.